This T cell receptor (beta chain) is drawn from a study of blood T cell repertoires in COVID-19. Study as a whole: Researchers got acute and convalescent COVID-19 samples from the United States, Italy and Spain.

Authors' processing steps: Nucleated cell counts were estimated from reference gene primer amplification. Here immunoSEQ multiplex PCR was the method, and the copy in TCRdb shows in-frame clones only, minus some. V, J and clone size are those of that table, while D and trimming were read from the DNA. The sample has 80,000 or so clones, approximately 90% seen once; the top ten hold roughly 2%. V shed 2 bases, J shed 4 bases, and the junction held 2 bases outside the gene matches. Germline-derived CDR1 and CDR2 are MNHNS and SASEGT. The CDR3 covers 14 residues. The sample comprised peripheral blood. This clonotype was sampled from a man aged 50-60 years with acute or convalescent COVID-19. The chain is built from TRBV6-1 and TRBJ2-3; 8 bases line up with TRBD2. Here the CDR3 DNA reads TGTGCCAGCAGTGAAACGGGGGGGCCAGATACGCAGTATTTT. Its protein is CASSETGGPDTQYF.